This T cell receptor (beta chain) was sequenced in a study of shared clonotypes between healthy human individuals. V was pared by 6 bases and J by 3 bases, with 4 bases of the junction left unmatched. The CDR3 loop spans 14 amino acids. The germline CDR1 and CDR2 sequences are MNHNS and SASEGT. Study outcomes and limitations: Sampling used blood alone; tissue repertoires probably differ.

About this clone: What it binds is unknown.

Profiling relied on immunoSEQ multiplex PCR, and the TCRdb table lists in-frame clones only, not all of them. The repertoire holds approximately 2.5 million clones, with 80% to 95% as singletons. The clonotype was recovered from a man between 18 and 35 years old in good health. Some clones in this sample may be carry-over from other donors' samples. The sample taken for sequencing was naive CD4+ T cells from PBMCs. Subset defined: CD45RA+ positively selected. V and J are TRBV6-1 and TRBJ2-1; the match to TRBD2 covers 8 bases. The CDR3 nucleotides read TGTGCCAGCAGATTAGCGGGAATCTACAATGAGCAGTTCTTC. Encoded protein: CASRLAGIYNEQFF.